This T cell receptor beta chain was recorded in a study of prognosis after radiotherapy for stage I lung cancer. Study-level findings and limits: Where distant metastases developed, patients had lower Shannon entropy after stereotactic body radiation therapy. The study found that unique TCR clone counts fell after stereotactic body radiation therapy, median approximately 9,600 versus 7,200.

Within the sample, this clonotype is medium-sized (0.01 to 0.1%). Its antigen is as yet unknown. Germline V CDR1 and CDR2: MDHEN, SYDVKM. The CDR3 totals 13 residues. The V end was cut by 6 bases, the J end by 7 bases, with 15 bases between. Two-round multiplex PCR amplified TCR beta CDR3 from genomic DNA. The use of primers specific to each TRBV and TRBJ gene characterized first-round PCR. From the multiplex PCR reads, TCRdb called clonotypes with MiXCR, one entry per CDR3 protein. The repertoire has under 20,000 distinct CDR3 sequences, 44% of them found once; the top ten carry 30% to 40%. Sequenced material: PBMCs, taken before or after stereotactic body radiation therapy (not recorded which). This clonotype was obtained from a donor over 45 with non-small cell lung cancer. The rearrangement links TRBV28 to TRBJ1-2, with a tentative D call TRBD1 (5 bases). The CDR3 spells CASRSDSYRGYTF. The DNA for the CDR3 is TGTGCCAGCAGATCCGACAGTTACCGTGGCTACACCTTC.